The 19 T cell receptor beta chains below come from one sample, sequenced in a study of blood T cell repertoires in COVID-19. TCRdb's table, derived via immunoSEQ multiplex PCR, lists solely in-frame clones and lacks some. The table shows around 120,000 clones, with 69% occurring only once. Material: peripheral blood. The receptors come from a woman aged 65 to 85 with acute or convalescent COVID-19.

The chain carries TRBV27 and TRBJ1-2; TRBD1 aligns across 8 bases. This CDR3 is built from 14 residues. Trimming removed 5 bases from V and 5 bases from J; junction bases left unmatched: 7. Germline V gene data show CDR1 as MNHEY and CDR2 as SMNVEV (reference sequence). Written as DNA, the CDR3 is TGTGCCAGCAGTCCGCAGACAGGGGAATATGGCTACACCTTC. It translates to CASSPQTGEYGYTF.

J is TRBJ2-2 and V is TRBV18; no clear D. Trimming took off 4 bases at V and 3 bases at J, with 9 bases between the two ends. Germline-derived CDR1 and CDR2 are KGHSH and LQKENI. There are 14 residues in the CDR3. CDR3 sequence reads: CASSRDTDTGELFF. The CDR3 bases are TGTGCCAGCTCACGAGACACCGACACCGGGGAGCTGTTTTTT.

The chain couples TRBV28 to TRBJ2-2; possible D gene TRBD1, 5 bases. CDR1 is MDHEN and CDR2 is SYDVKM in the germline V gene. V was cut by 3 bases and J by 1 base, with 9 bases left in between. The CDR3 has 15 residues. CDR3 sequence reads: CASSFNRLNTGELFF. The CDR3 bases are TGTGCCAGCAGTTTCAACAGGCTGAACACCGGGGAGCTGTTTTTT.

The chain employs TRBV21-1 and TRBJ2-1; the table's D gene call, TRBD1, was not cross checked with the DNA. TRBV21-1 is termed a pseudogene. The CDR3 has 14 residues. CDR3 loop: CASRPIRGTDEQFF. CDR3 nucleotide sequence: TGTGCCAGCAGACCGATTAGGGGCACTGATGAGCAGTTCTTC.

V is TRBV19 and J is TRBJ1-6; D might be TRBD1 (5 bases). CDR1 and CDR2 (germline): LNHDA, SQIVND (reference sequence). The CDR3 totals 20 residues. V lost 1 base to trimming and J lost 3 bases, with 22 bases between them. The CDR3 DNA reads TGTGCCAGTAGTATAGCCGGGACTGGGCCTTCCTTCTACTATAATTCACCCCTCCACTTT. Translated: CASSIAGTGPSFYYNSPLHF.

The chain uses TRBV15 and TRBJ2-5, with 11 nucleotides matching TRBD2. Germline V gene data show CDR1 as LNHNV and CDR2 as YYDKDF (reference sequence). The CDR3 length is 16 residues. V was clipped by 2 bases and J by 4 bases; unmatched bases: 6. The DNA for the CDR3 is TGTGCCACCAGCAGATTTAGCGGGAGGGCCGGAGAGACCCAGTACTTC. Its protein product is CATSRFSGRAGETQYF.

CDR3 sequence (DNA): TGTGCCAGCAGTCTATATCCCTCCTACGAGCAGTACTTC. Translated, it gives CASSLYPSYEQYF. The rearrangement joins TRBV12-3 or TRBV12-4 to TRBJ2-7, with unresolved D. This CDR3 contains 13 residues. V lost 5 bases, J lost 0 bases, and 8 bases lay in between.

The chain combines TRBV7-6 with TRBJ2-4; no reliable D call. V was pared by 5 bases and J by 4 bases, with 21 bases between. The length of the CDR3 is 17 residues. Germline CDR1 and CDR2: SGHVS and FNYEAQ. For the CDR3, the DNA is TGTGCCAGCAGCGGGTGCCCGATTCGGGTTAGGAAAAACATTCAGTACTTC. It encodes CASSGCPIRVRKNIQYF.

The genes are TRBV5-5 and TRBJ1-2, with TRBD1 matching 7 bases. Germline CDR1 SGHKS, CDR2 YYEKEE (reference sequence). Trimming cost V 0 bases and J 4 bases; bases outside gene matches: 3. This CDR3 region has 14 residues. The CDR3 protein is CASSLDWTGYGYTF. As DNA, the CDR3 is TGTGCCAGCAGCTTGGACTGGACAGGCTATGGCTACACCTTC.

The CDR3 coding sequence is TGTGCCAGTAGCCTACAGGGGGCAGGGGAAAAACTGTTTTTT. This sequence encodes CASSLQGAGEKLFF. The chain couples TRBV19 to TRBJ1-4; 9 bases agree with TRBD1. CDR3 length: 14 residues. Germline trimming cut 6 bases from V and 8 bases from J; bases unmatched to any gene: 7. The germline gives CDR1 LNHDA, CDR2 SQIVND (reference sequence).

The J gene is TRBJ1-5, the V gene TRBV18, with 8 bases matching TRBD1. This CDR3 is 15 amino acids long. With 3 bases clipped from V and 2 bases from J, the junction kept 3 bases outside the gene matches. CDR1 and CDR2 from the germline V gene are KGHSH and LQKENI. The DNA of the CDR3 is TGTGCCAGCTCACCGGACAGGGTAGGCAATCAGCCCCAGCATTTT. This translates into CASSPDRVGNQPQHF.

This clone was observed a handful of times. The rearrangement links TRBV2 to TRBJ2-5, with 8 bases matching TRBD2. This CDR3 comprises 13 residues. V shed 8 bases and J 7 bases; nucleotides not matched to a gene: 9. Looked up from germline, CDR1 is SNHLY and CDR2 is FYNNEI. CDR3 bases: TGTGCCAGCCTCCCGGGACTAGAAGCGACCCAGTACTTC. This encodes CASLPGLEATQYF.

The chain couples TRBV5-1 to TRBJ2-7, with D unclear. Germline V gene sequence: CDR1 SGHRS, CDR2 YFSETQ. The V gene lost 3 bases and the J gene lost 6 bases, with 7 bases spanning the gap. The CDR3 runs to 11 residues. The CDR3: CASSSTGEQYF. The CDR3 region has the DNA TGCGCCAGCAGCTCCACGGGCGAGCAGTACTTC.

The table lists this clone with a few counts. The V call is TRBV2, the J call TRBJ2-7, with 7 bases that match TRBD1. The CDR3 loop spans 14 amino acids. After removal of 9 bases from V and 2 bases from J, the junction contained 10 bases not matched to a gene. Germline V CDR1 and CDR2: SNHLY, FYNNEI. The CDR3 coding sequence is TGTGCCAGTAAACAGGGGACGACTACCTACGAGCAGTACTTC. It encodes CASKQGTTTYEQYF.

Only a few counts were recorded for this clone. This chain links TRBV15 with TRBJ2-1; the D gene is possibly TRBD2 (7 bases). CDR1 and CDR2 (germline): LNHNV, YYDKDF (reference sequence). V lost 3 bases and J 0 bases, leaving 12 bases between the germline ends. The CDR3 consists of 16 residues. The CDR3 DNA reads TGTGCCACCAGCAGGGGAGGGGGAGGCTCCTACAATGAGCAGTTCTTC. Amino acids: CATSRGGGGSYNEQFF. Looking up the rest from reference TRBV15 and TRBJ2-1 gives the full variable domain: DAMVIQNPRYQVTQFGKPVTLSCSQTLNHNVMYWYQQKSSQAPKLLFHYYDKDFNNEADTPDNFQSRRPNTSFCFLDIRSPGLGDTAMYLCATSRGGGGSYNEQFFGPGTRLTVL.

This chain connects TRBV15 to TRBJ2-3; D is ambiguous. Germline CDR1 and CDR2: LNHNV and YYDKDF (reference sequence). This CDR3 has 14 amino acids. V was trimmed by 1 base and J by 0 bases, leaving 5 bases between them. DNA of the CDR3: TGTGCCACCAGCAGAGCCCGTAGCACAGATACGCAGTATTTT. Its translation: CATSRARSTDTQYF.

Concerning this clone: An end of the junction does not agree with germline; a read error may underlie this. The V and J genes are TRBV5-4 and TRBJ1-2; 7 positions agree with TRBD1. The CDR3 contains 14 residues. In germline, CDR1 is SGHNT, CDR2 YYREEE (reference sequence). The CDR3 spells CAGSSQTGNYGYTF. The CDR3 bases are TGTGCCGGCAGCTCCCAGACAGGGAACTATGGCTACACCTTC.

This clone was detected ten times or more. Within the sample, other DNA sequences also encode this same CDR3. The chain carries TRBV7-9 and TRBJ1-1; 7 bases are a match to TRBD1. The CDR3 length is 14 residues. The germline V gene encodes CDR1 SEHNR and CDR2 FQNEAQ (reference sequence). V lost 3 bases and J lost 5; bases outside the gene matches: 6. The CDR3 here is CASSFTGVRTEAFF. The CDR3 region has the DNA TGTGCCAGCAGCTTTACAGGGGTACGGACTGAAGCTTTCTTT.

The chain uses TRBV4-2 and TRBJ1-3; 10 bases fit TRBD1. V trimming: 4 bases; J trimming: 4 bases; junction bases outside the gene matches: 13. Germline CDR1 reads LGHNA; CDR2 reads YNFKEQ. The CDR3 sequence is 18 residues long. CDR3 bases: TGTGCCAGCAGCCCCTTGGACAGGGGGTTGGGGTTAGGAAACACCATATATTTT. Translated: CASSPLDRGLGLGNTIYF.